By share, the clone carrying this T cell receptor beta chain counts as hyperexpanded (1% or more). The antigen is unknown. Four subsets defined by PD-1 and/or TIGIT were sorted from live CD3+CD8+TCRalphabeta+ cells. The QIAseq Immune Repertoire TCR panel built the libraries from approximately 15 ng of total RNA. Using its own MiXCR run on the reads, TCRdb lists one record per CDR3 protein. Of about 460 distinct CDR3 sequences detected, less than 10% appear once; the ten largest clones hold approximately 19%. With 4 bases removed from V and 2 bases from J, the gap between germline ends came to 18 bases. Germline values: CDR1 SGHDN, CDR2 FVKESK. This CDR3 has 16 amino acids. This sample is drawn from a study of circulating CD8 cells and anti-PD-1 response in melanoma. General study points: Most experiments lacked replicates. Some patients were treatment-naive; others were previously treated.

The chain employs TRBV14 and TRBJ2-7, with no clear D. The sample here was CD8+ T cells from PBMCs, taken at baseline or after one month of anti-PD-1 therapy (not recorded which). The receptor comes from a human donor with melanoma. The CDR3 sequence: CASSLLDKKIAYEQYF. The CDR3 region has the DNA TGTGCCAGCAGCCTGCTGGATAAGAAAATAGCCTACGAGCAGTACTTC.